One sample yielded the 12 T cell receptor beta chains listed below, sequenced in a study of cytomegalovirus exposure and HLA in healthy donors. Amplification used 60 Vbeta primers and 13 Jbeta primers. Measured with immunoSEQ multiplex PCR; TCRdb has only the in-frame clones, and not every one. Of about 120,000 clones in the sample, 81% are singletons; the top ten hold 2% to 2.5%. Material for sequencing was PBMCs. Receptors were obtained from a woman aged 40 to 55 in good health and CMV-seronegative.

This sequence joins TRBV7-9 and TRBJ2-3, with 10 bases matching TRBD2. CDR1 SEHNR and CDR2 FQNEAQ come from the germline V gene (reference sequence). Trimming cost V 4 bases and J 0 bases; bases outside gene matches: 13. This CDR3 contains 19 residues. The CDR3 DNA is TGTGCCAGCAGCTCCCGCCCCGGGACTAGCGTATCTAGCACAGATACGCAGTATTTT. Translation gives CASSSRPGTSVSSTDTQYF.

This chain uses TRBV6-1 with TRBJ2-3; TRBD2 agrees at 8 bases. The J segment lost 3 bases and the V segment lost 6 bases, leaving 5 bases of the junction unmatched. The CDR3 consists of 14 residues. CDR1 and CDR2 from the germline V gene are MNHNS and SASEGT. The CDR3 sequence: CASSVAGRTDTQYF. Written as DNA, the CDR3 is TGTGCCAGCAGCGTAGCGGGGCGGACAGATACGCAGTATTTT.

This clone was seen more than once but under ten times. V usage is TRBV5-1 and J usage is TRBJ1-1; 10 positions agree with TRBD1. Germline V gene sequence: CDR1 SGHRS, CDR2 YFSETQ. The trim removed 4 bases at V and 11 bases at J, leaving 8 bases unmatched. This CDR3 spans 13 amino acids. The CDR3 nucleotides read TGCGCCAGCAGCCCCCCGGGACAGGGGACGGCTTTCTTT. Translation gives CASSPPGQGTAFF.

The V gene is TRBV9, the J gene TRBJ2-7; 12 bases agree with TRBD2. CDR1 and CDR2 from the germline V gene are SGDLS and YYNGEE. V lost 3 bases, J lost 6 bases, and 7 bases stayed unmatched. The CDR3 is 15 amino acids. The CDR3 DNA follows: TGTGCCAGCAGCGGACTAGCGGGGGCAGACGGCGAGCAGTACTTC. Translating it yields CASSGLAGADGEQYF.

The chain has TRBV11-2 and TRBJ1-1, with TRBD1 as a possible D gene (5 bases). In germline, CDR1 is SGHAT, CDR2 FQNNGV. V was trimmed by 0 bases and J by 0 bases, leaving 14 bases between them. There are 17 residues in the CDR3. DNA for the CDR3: TGTGCCAGCAGCTTAGAAGGGCAGGGTTGGATGAACACTGAAGCTTTCTTT. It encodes CASSLEGQGWMNTEAFF.

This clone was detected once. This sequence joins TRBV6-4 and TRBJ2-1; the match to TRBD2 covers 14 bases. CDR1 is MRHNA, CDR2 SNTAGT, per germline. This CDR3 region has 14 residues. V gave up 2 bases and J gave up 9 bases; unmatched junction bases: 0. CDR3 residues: CASSDGTSGSEQFF. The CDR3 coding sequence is TGTGCCAGCAGTGACGGGACTAGCGGGAGTGAGCAGTTCTTC.

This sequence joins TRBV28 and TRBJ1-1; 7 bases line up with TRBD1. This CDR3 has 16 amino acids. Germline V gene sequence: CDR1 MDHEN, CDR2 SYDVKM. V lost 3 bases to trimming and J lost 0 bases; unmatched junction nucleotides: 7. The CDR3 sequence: CASSFRRGPMNTEAFF. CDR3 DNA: TGTGCCAGCAGTTTTAGGAGGGGGCCGATGAACACTGAAGCTTTCTTT.

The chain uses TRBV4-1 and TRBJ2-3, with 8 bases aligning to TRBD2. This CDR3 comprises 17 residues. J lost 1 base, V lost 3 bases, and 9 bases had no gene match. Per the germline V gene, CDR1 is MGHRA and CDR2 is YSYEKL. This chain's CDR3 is CASSQTAGGVGTDTQYF. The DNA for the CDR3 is TGCGCCAGCAGCCAGACGGCGGGGGGAGTAGGCACAGATACGCAGTATTTT.

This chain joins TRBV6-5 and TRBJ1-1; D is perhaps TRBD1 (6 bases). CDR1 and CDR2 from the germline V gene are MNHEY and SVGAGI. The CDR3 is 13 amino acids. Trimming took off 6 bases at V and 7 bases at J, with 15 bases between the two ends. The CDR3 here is CASSIGQPREAFF. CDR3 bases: TGTGCCAGCAGCATAGGACAGCCCCGTGAAGCTTTCTTT.

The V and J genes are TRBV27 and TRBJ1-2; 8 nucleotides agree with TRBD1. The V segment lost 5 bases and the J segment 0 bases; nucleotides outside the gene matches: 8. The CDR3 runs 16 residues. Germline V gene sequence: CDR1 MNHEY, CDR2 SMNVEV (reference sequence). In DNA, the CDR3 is TGTGCCAGCAGTCGCAGACAGGGGCTTACTAACTATGGCTACACCTTC. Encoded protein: CASSRRQGLTNYGYTF.

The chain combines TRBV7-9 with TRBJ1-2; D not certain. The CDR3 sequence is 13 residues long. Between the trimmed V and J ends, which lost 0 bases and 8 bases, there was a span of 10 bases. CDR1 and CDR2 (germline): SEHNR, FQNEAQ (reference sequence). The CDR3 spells CASSLASGFGYTF. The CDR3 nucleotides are TGTGCCAGCAGCTTAGCGTCCGGGTTCGGCTACACCTTC.

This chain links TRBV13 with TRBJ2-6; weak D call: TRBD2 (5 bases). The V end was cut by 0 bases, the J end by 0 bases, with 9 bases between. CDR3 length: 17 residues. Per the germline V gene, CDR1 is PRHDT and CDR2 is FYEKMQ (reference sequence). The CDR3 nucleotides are TGTGCCAGCAGCTTAGGCTCGGGAATCTCTGGGGCCAACGTCCTGACTTTC. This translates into CASSLGSGISGANVLTF.